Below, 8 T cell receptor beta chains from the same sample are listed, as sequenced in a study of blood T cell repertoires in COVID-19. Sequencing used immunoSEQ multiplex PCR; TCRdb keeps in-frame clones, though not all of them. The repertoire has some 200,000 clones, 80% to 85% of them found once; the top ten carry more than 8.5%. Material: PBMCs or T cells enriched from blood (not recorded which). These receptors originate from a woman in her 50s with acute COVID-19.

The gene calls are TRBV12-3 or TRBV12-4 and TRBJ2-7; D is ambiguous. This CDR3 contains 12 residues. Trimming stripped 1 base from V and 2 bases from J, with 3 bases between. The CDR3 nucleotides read TGTGCCAGCAGTTTAGGAGCCTACGAGCAGTACTTC. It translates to CASSLGAYEQYF.

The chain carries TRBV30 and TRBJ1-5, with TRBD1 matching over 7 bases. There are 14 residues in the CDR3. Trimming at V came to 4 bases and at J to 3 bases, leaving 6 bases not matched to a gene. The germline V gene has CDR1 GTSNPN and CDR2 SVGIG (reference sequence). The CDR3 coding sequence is TGTGCCTGGAACTCACAGGGGAACAATCAGCCCCAGCATTTT. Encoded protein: CAWNSQGNNQPQHF.

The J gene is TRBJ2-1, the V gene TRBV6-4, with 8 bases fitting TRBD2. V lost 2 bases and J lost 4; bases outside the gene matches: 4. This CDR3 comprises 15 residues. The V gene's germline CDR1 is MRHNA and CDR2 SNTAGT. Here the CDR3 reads CASSDGTSGYNEQFF. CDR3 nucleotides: TGTGCCAGCAGTGACGGTACTAGCGGTTACAATGAGCAGTTCTTC.

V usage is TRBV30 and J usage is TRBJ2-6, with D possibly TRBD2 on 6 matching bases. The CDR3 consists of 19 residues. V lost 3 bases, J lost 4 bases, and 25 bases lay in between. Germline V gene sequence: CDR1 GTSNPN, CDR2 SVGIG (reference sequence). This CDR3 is CAWSGPDWAKAGGANVLTF. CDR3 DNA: TGTGCCTGGAGCGGACCGGACTGGGCTAAAGCGGGCGGGGCCAACGTCCTGACTTTC.

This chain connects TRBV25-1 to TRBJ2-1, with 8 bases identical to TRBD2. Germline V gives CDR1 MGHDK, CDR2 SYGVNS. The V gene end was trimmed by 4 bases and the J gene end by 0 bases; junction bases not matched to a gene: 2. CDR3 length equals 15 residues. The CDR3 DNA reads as TGTGCCAGCAGTGCGGGGGGGGGCTCCTACAATGAGCAGTTCTTC. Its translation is CASSAGGGSYNEQFF.

The CDR3 region is CASSPGGNPSGNTIYF. The CDR3 region has the DNA TGTGCCAGCAGCCCCGGTGGTAACCCCTCTGGAAACACCATATATTTT. The chain combines TRBV5-6 with TRBJ1-3; no clear D gene. The CDR3 covers 16 residues. V was pared by 4 bases and J by 0 bases, with 14 bases between. Per germline, CDR1 SGHDT and CDR2 YYEEEE.

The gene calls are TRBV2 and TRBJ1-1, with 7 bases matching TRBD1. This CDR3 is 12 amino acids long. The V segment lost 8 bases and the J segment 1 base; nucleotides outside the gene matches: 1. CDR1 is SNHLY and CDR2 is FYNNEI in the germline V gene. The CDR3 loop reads CASEGANTEAFF. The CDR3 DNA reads TGTGCCAGCGAGGGGGCGAACACTGAAGCTTTCTTT.

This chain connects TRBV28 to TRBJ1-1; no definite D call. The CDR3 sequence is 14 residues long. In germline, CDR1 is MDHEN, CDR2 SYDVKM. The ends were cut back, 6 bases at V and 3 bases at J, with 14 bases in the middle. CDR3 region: CASRLEEGHTEAFF. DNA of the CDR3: TGTGCCAGCAGACTTGAGGAGGGCCACACTGAAGCTTTCTTT.